These T cell receptor beta chains were read from a single sample in a study of Ad26.COV2.S vaccination and SARS-CoV-2 variants. Some clones are missing from TCRdb's copy, which holds only in-frame ones; the method was immunoSEQ multiplex PCR. Of some 350,000 clones listed, 92% are singletons. The sample was peripheral blood, taken after recovery from COVID-19. All receptors derive from a human donor who had recovered from COVID-19. The CDR3 runs from the conserved cysteine through the conserved F or W. The D gene is left open where the match is weak. The size of a clone is reported for some rows only, either as once, few or many, or as a class for expanded clones.

V: TRBV7-9; D: -; size: -; J: TRBJ2-5; CDR3: CASSPNRRAQYF; DNA: TGTGCCAGCAGCCCCAACAGGCGGGCCCAGTACTTC
V: TRBV2; D: -; size: few; J: TRBJ1-5; CDR3: CASRGQGDQPQHF; DNA: TGTGCCAGCAGGGGCCAGGGTGACCAGCCCCAGCATTTT
V: TRBV5-1; D: TRBD1; size: -; J: TRBJ2-5; CDR3: CASSPGQGPQETQYF; DNA: TGCGCCAGCAGCCCCGGACAGGGCCCCCAAGAGACCCAGTACTTC
V: TRBV6-5; D: TRBD1; size: -; J: TRBJ2-2; CDR3: CATGGIPNTGELFF; DNA: TGTGCCACAGGGGGTATTCCGAACACCGGGGAGCTGTTTTTT
V: TRBV6-1; D: -; size: -; J: TRBJ1-5; CDR3: CASSEELTVYSNQPQHF; DNA: TGTGCCAGCAGTGAAGAATTGACAGTCTATAGCAATCAGCCCCAGCATTTT
V: TRBV4-2; D: -; size: few; J: TRBJ1-1; CDR3: CASSQDLGRSEAFF; DNA: TGTGCCAGCAGCCAAGATCTGGGCAGATCTGAAGCTTTCTTT
V: TRBV6-2/TRBV6-3; D: TRBD2; size: -; J: TRBJ2-1; CDR3: CASSSVSGTSGVPSSYNEQFF; DNA: TGTGCCAGCAGTTCGGTGTCCGGGACTAGCGGGGTCCCCAGCTCCTACAATGAGCAGTTCTTC
V: TRBV6-5; D: TRBD1; size: -; J: TRBJ2-7; CDR3: CASSGFGTGAYEQYF; DNA: TGTGCCAGCAGCGGTTTCGGGACAGGGGCCTACGAGCAGTACTTC
V: TRBV5-1; D: TRBD1; size: once; J: TRBJ2-1; CDR3: CASSLAFGTEYFRFF; DNA: TGCGCCAGCAGCTTGGCTTTCGGGACAGAGTATTTTAGGTTCTTC
V: TRBV5-4; D: -; size: -; J: TRBJ2-1; CDR3: CASSLEGGAFDEQFF; DNA: TGTGCCAGCAGCCTTGAGGGGGGGGCCTTCGATGAGCAGTTCTTC
V: TRBV7-9; D: -; size: -; J: TRBJ2-2; CDR3: CASSLVLGLLTGELFF; DNA: TGTGCCAGCAGCTTAGTTCTAGGGCTACTCACCGGGGAGCTGTTTTTT
V: TRBV9; D: TRBD1; size: -; J: TRBJ1-2; CDR3: CASSIGTGWGYTF; DNA: TGTGCCAGCAGCATAGGGACAGGCTGGGGCTACACCTTC
V: TRBV3-1/TRBV3-2; D: -; size: -; J: TRBJ2-2; CDR3: CASSQDWGGELFF; DNA: TGTGCCAGCAGCCAAGATTGGGGTGGGGAGCTGTTTTTT
V: TRBV2; D: -; size: -; J: TRBJ1-2; CDR3: CASSERGNYGYTF; DNA: TGTGCCAGCAGCGAACGGGGGAACTATGGCTACACCTTC
V: TRBV28; D: TRBD1; size: -; J: TRBJ1-5; CDR3: CASSRIRERTGAYSNQPQHF; DNA: TGTGCCAGCAGCCGTATTCGGGAGAGGACAGGGGCGTATAGCAATCAGCCCCAGCATTTT
V: TRBV4-3; D: -; size: -; J: TRBJ1-4; CDR3: CASSQTRPGVATNEKLFF; DNA: TGCGCCAGCAGCCAAACTAGGCCAGGGGTTGCAACTAATGAAAAACTGTTTTTT
V: TRBV7-8; D: TRBD1; size: -; J: TRBJ2-7; CDR3: CASRQGGVLSEQYF; DNA: TGTGCCAGCAGACAAGGGGGCGTTTTAAGTGAGCAGTACTTC
V: TRBV19; D: TRBD1; size: -; J: TRBJ1-2; CDR3: CASSIWGQGYGYTF; DNA: TGTGCCAGTAGTATATGGGGACAGGGGTATGGCTACACCTTC
V: TRBV29-1; D: TRBD1; size: -; J: TRBJ1-1; CDR3: CSASVSGQRGAFF; DNA: TGCAGCGCAAGCGTATCGGGACAGCGGGGAGCTTTCTTT
V: TRBV6-5; D: -; size: once; J: TRBJ1-5; CDR3: CASSRGQNNQPQHF; DNA: TGTGCCAGCAGCCGAGGACAGAACAATCAGCCCCAGCATTTT
V: TRBV9; D: -; size: -; J: TRBJ2-6; CDR3: CASSAATGYGANVLTF; DNA: TGTGCCAGCAGCGCCGCAACAGGGTACGGGGCCAACGTCCTGACTTTC
V: TRBV5-1; D: -; size: -; J: TRBJ2-1; CDR3: CASSLAGGQGPEEQFF; DNA: TGCGCCAGCAGCTTGGCCGGTGGGCAGGGCCCTGAGGAGCAGTTCTTC
V: TRBV10-2; D: TRBD2; size: -; J: TRBJ2-1; CDR3: CASGRSGGINNEQFF; DNA: TGCGCCAGCGGCAGGAGCGGGGGGATTAACAATGAGCAGTTCTTC
V: TRBV5-4; D: -; size: -; J: TRBJ1-3; CDR3: CASSYAATTGNTIYF; DNA: TGTGCCAGCAGCTACGCAGCTACTACTGGAAACACCATATATTTT
V: TRBV9; D: -; size: -; J: TRBJ2-1; CDR3: CASSVGGGSLRVGNEQFF; DNA: TGTGCCAGCAGCGTAGGAGGGGGGAGCCTTAGAGTGGGCAATGAGCAGTTCTTC
V: TRBV2; D: -; size: -; J: TRBJ1-4; CDR3: CASSEAREGGFFWDEKLFF; DNA: TGTGCCAGCAGTGAAGCGCGGGAGGGCGGGTTTTTTTGGGATGAAAAACTGTTTTTT
V: TRBV6-2/TRBV6-3; D: TRBD2; size: -; J: TRBJ2-2; CDR3: CASSRAGGLTGELFF; DNA: TGTGCCAGCAGCCGAGCGGGGGGCCTCACCGGGGAGCTGTTTTTT
V: TRBV19; D: -; size: -; J: TRBJ2-1; CDR3: CASKEGVSYNEQFF; DNA: TGTGCCAGTAAGGAAGGGGTCTCCTACAATGAGCAGTTCTTC
V: TRBV5-4; D: TRBD2; size: -; J: TRBJ2-3; CDR3: CASSLGDYTDTQYF; DNA: TGTGCCAGCAGCTTGGGGGACTACACAGATACGCAGTATTTT
V: TRBV6-2/TRBV6-3; D: -; size: -; J: TRBJ2-5; CDR3: CASSYRFQETQYF; DNA: TGTGCCAGCAGTTACAGGTTCCAAGAGACCCAGTACTTC
V: TRBV4-1; D: -; size: -; J: TRBJ2-3; CDR3: CASSQVPAGGLPDTQYF; DNA: TGCGCCAGCAGCCAAGTACCGGCAGGGGGGCTGCCAGATACGCAGTATTTT
V: TRBV5-1; D: TRBD1; size: -; J: TRBJ2-5; CDR3: CASSVTGNFGETQYF; DNA: TGCGCCAGCAGCGTGACAGGGAATTTTGGGGAGACCCAGTACTTC
V: TRBV5-4; D: -; size: -; J: TRBJ1-1; CDR3: CASSLGLNTEAFF; DNA: TGTGCCAGCAGCTTGGGTTTGAACACTGAAGCTTTCTTT
V: TRBV2; D: -; size: -; J: TRBJ2-7; CDR3: CASSAPGTPLEQYF; DNA: TGTGCCAGCAGCGCCCCCGGGACTCCGCTCGAGCAGTACTTC
V: TRBV10-3; D: -; size: -; J: TRBJ2-7; CDR3: CAISVATAYEQYF; DNA: TGTGCCATCAGCGTAGCGACGGCCTACGAGCAGTACTTC
V: TRBV10-3; D: TRBD1; size: once; J: TRBJ2-1; CDR3: CAIWGQGPYNEQFF; DNA: TGTGCCATCTGGGGACAGGGGCCTTACAATGAGCAGTTCTTC
V: TRBV10-3; D: TRBD1; size: -; J: TRBJ1-5; CDR3: CAISFGQGNQSQHF; DNA: TGTGCCATCAGCTTCGGACAGGGTAATCAGTCCCAGCATTTT
V: TRBV27; D: -; size: -; J: TRBJ1-2; CDR3: CASKDGGLNYGYTF; DNA: TGTGCCAGCAAAGACGGCGGATTGAACTATGGCTACACCTTC
V: TRBV7-6; D: -; size: -; J: TRBJ2-3; CDR3: CASSYRSDTQYF; DNA: TGTGCCAGCAGCTACAGGTCAGATACGCAGTATTTT
V: TRBV7-2; D: TRBD2; size: once; J: TRBJ2-3; CDR3: CASSLGGGSDTQYF; DNA: TGTGCCAGCAGCTTAGGGGGGGGGTCCGATACGCAGTATTTT